The rows below give T cell receptor beta chains drawn from one sample of a study of T-cell reconstitution after alpha-beta-depleted transplantation in children. TCRdb used MiXCR to reprocess the PCR reads, holding one entry per CDR3 protein. The repertoire holds 200,000 or so distinct CDR3 sequences, with about 8.4% as singletons. The input for sequencing was PBMCs, mostly from graft donor cells, taken 360 days after TCRalphabeta/CD19-depleted stem cell transplant. The receptors stem from a male patient aged 2 to 10 who had a stem cell transplant for acute myeloid leukemia, so the T cells may come from the graft donor. CDR3s include the opening cysteine and the closing phenylalanine or tryptophan. The order of the fields is J gene, D gene, clone size, V gene, CDR3 DNA, CDR3 protein. D genes are given only for firm matches. Rows may omit the clone size; those that give it use once, few, many or a size class.

TRBJ2-3 NA few TRBV10-3 TGTGCCATTCGGGAACGCCAGCCAGATACGCAGTATTTT CAIRERQPDTQYF
TRBJ1-2 NA few TRBV25-1 TGTGCCAGCAGTGATTCCCACCTCTATGGCTACACCTTC CASSDSHLYGYTF
TRBJ2-2 NA many TRBV12-3/TRBV12-4 TGTGCCAGCACCCCTTGGAGGGGAGGTGGATCCGGGGAGCTGTTTTTT CASTPWRGGGSGELFF
TRBJ2-1 NA few TRBV5-1 TGCGCCAGCAGCTTGGTGCAAGACTCCTACAATGAGCAGTTCTTC CASSLVQDSYNEQFF
TRBJ1-6 NA few TRBV6-5 TGTGCCAGCAGTTACCCGGGTGGGTCACCCCTCCACTTT CASSYPGGSPLHF
TRBJ2-7 NA many TRBV15 TGTGCCGCAAGTCGGGACCTCTCCTACGAGCAGTACTTC CAASRDLSYEQYF
TRBJ2-3 NA NA TRBV18 TGTGCCAGCTCACCATTCCGGGACATCACAGATACGCAGTATTTT CASSPFRDITDTQYF
TRBJ2-2 TRBD2 NA TRBV5-1 TGCGCCAGCAGCTTGGGACTAGCGGTACCCGGGGAGCTGTTTTTT CASSLGLAVPGELFF
TRBJ2-1 NA many TRBV29-1 TGCAGCGTTGATACAGGGACAATGGCCTACAATGAGCAGTTCTTC CSVDTGTMAYNEQFF
TRBJ2-5 NA few TRBV12-3/TRBV12-4 TGTGCCAGCAGTTTCAAATCGGGGGCCCAAGAGACCCAGTACTTC CASSFKSGAQETQYF
TRBJ1-2 NA few TRBV29-1 TGCAGCGTTGAAGCCTTGGGGCCGATGTACGGCTACACCTTC CSVEALGPMYGYTF
TRBJ1-4 NA many TRBV4-2 TGTGCCAGCAGCCAAGATGGGGGTAGTTACGCTAATGAAAAACTGTTTTTT CASSQDGGSYANEKLFF
TRBJ1-2 NA NA TRBV7-9 TGTGCCAGCAGCCCAGGGGCAAGAGACTACACCTTC CASSPGARDYTF
TRBJ2-2 TRBD1 once TRBV3-1 TGTGCCAGCAGCCAAGATTTAGGGGGCCTCACCGGGGAGCTGTTTTTT CASSQDLGGLTGELFF
TRBJ2-1 NA NA TRBV20-1 TGCAGTGCTGACTCTTACAATGAGCAGTTCTTC CSADSYNEQFF
TRBJ2-4 TRBD2 few TRBV30 TGTGCCTGGAGTGAAGGCGGGCTAGCGGAAAACATTCAGTACTTC CAWSEGGLAENIQYF
TRBJ2-3 NA NA TRBV25-1 TGTGCCAGCAGGAATCAGGGCACAGATACGCAGTATTTT CASRNQGTDTQYF
TRBJ2-1 TRBD2 many TRBV6-5 TGTGCCAGCAGTCGCTCTCCTCCGGGACTAGCGGTAAATGAGCAGTTCTTC CASSRSPPGLAVNEQFF
TRBJ2-5 NA many TRBV20-1 TGCAGTGCTTCCCCTGGGCGTCACCGCCAAGAGACCCAGTACTTC CSASPGRHRQETQYF
TRBJ2-4 TRBD2 NA TRBV11-2 TGTGCCAGCAGCCTATTTAGTATCCCAGCGGGGGGGCTCCAAAACATTCAGTACTTC CASSLFSIPAGGLQNIQYF
TRBJ1-5 NA few TRBV20-1 TGCAGTGCTAGAGGGAGGGGAAGTTTCAATCAGCCCCAGCATTTT CSARGRGSFNQPQHF
TRBJ2-2 NA few TRBV7-3 TGTGCCAGCAGCTTAAATTCGGGGGCCGGGGAGCTGTTTTTT CASSLNSGAGELFF
TRBJ1-2 NA few TRBV7-2 TGTGCCAGCAGCTTATTCGCGGGTGGCTACACCTTC CASSLFAGGYTF
TRBJ2-1 NA many TRBV5-1 TGCGCCAGCAGCTTGGGGTCAGGGTCCTACAATGAGCAGTTCTTC CASSLGSGSYNEQFF
TRBJ2-2 TRBD1 NA TRBV7-8 TGTGCCAGCAGCTCCGGACAGGGAGCGGAGACCGGGGAGCTGTTTTTT CASSSGQGAETGELFF
TRBJ1-1 NA many TRBV4-1 TGCGCCAGCAGCAATCGAGCGGCAGGGACGGGCACTGAAGCTTTCTTT CASSNRAAGTGTEAFF
TRBJ2-1 TRBD1 few TRBV4-1 TGCGCCAGCAGCCAAGGGGGGACAGGGGGAACCTACAATGAGCAGTTCTTC CASSQGGTGGTYNEQFF
TRBJ2-1 NA NA TRBV11-1 TGTGCCAGCAGCTTAGGGCTCCGGACACCCTTCTTATCGGATGAGCAGTTCTTC CASSLGLRTPFLSDEQFF
TRBJ2-7 TRBD2 many TRBV15 TGTGCCACCAGTTCTAGCGGGACCTTCTACGAGCAGTACTTC CATSSSGTFYEQYF
TRBJ2-7 TRBD2 few TRBV20-1 TGCAGTGCTAGTCCCGGACTAGCCTACGAGCAGTACTTC CSASPGLAYEQYF
TRBJ2-7 NA many TRBV4-3 TGCGCCAGCAGCCGGCTGGTAGATTCCGGCGAGCAGTACTTC CASSRLVDSGEQYF
TRBJ1-5 TRBD1 NA TRBV24-1 TGTGCCACCAGTGATAATGACAGGGATCAGCCCCAGCATTTT CATSDNDRDQPQHF
TRBJ1-2 TRBD1 few TRBV12-3/TRBV12-4 TGTGCCAGCAGGGGACAGCCCCTCGGGTATGGCTACACCTTC CASRGQPLGYGYTF
TRBJ1-1 TRBD1 many TRBV12-3/TRBV12-4 TGTGCCAGCAGTACAGGGGATAACACTGAAGCTTTCTTT CASSTGDNTEAFF
TRBJ2-5 NA many TRBV18 TGTGCCAGCAGCCCCTTACAAGAGACCCAGTACTTC CASSPLQETQYF
TRBJ2-1 NA many TRBV11-2 TGTGCCAGCTCACCGGCGGTATACAATGAGCAGTTCTTC CASSPAVYNEQFF
TRBJ2-2 NA many TRBV4-2 TGTGCCAGCAGCCAAGGGACAGCCTTGTTGAACACCGGGGAGCTGTTTTTT CASSQGTALLNTGELFF
TRBJ2-2 NA NA TRBV7-2 TGTGCCAGCAGCCGGAGTCCGGGGGCTACCGGGGAGCTGTTTTTT CASSRSPGATGELFF
TRBJ2-2 TRBD2 many TRBV20-1 TGCAGTGCTAGAGATAAGCGGGGGGCCTCGAACACCGGGGAGCTGTTTTTT CSARDKRGASNTGELFF
TRBJ2-2 NA many TRBV29-1 TGCAGCGTACTAATAAGTGAGAACACCGGGGAGCTGTTTTTT CSVLISENTGELFF
TRBJ2-5 TRBD1 NA TRBV11-2 TGTGCCAGCAGCTTAGGGGACAGGGACCAAGAGACCCAGTGCTTC CASSLGDRDQETQCF
TRBJ2-1 NA many TRBV20-1 TGCAGTGCTCCCAGCGGTTCCCACAATGAGCAGTTCTTC CSAPSGSHNEQFF
TRBJ1-4 NA NA TRBV27 TGTGCCAGCAGTTTGCTAGGGGCGCGGAGTGAAAAACTGTTTTTT CASSLLGARSEKLFF
TRBJ2-1 TRBD2 NA TRBV29-1 TGCAGCGTGGCGGGACTAGCGGGAGCTATAAATGAGCAGTTCTTC CSVAGLAGAINEQFF